This entry features one T cell receptor (beta chain) sequence. CDR1 and CDR2 from the germline V gene are SNHLY and FYNNEI. This CDR3 is built from 15 residues. The J segment lost 0 bases and the V segment lost 2 bases, leaving 0 bases of the junction unmatched. This entry comes from a study of blood T cell repertoires in COVID-19. TCRdb's copy holds only in-frame clones and misses some; the assay was immunoSEQ multiplex PCR. The sample lists around 500,000 clones; around nine tenths were seen once. The study assigned cohorts using participant-reported clinical history. The clonotype originates from a woman aged 60-70 years who had recovered from COVID-19. The chain has TRBV2 and TRBJ2-2; 7 bases map to TRBD1. Input material: PBMCs or T cells enriched from blood (not recorded which). The CDR3 region is CASSETGANTGELFF. The DNA of the CDR3 is TGTGCCAGCAGTGAAACAGGGGCGAACACCGGGGAGCTGTTTTTT. Together with reference TRBV2 and TRBJ2-2, the CDR3 gives the full variable domain: EPEVTQTPSHQVTQMGQEVILRCVPISNHLYFYWYRQILGQKVEFLVSFYNNEISEKSEIFDDQFSVERPDGSNFTLKIRSTKLEDSAMYFCASSETGANTGELFFGEGSRLTVL.